These 20 T cell receptor beta chains share one sample of origin, sequenced in a study of TIL therapy for anti-PD-1-resistant metastatic lung cancer. Sequencing used immunoSEQ v3. Assay: immunoSEQ multiplex PCR; the TCRdb copy retains only in-frame clones and omits some. The table records more than 20,000 clones, 63% of them present only once. Time point noted: pre-treatment sample, taken before nivolumab and TIL therapy. Pleural nodules or supraclavicular lymph nodes made up most of the excised metastases sampled. Sample: tumor tissue, taken at baseline. These receptors were taken from a woman aged 30-79 years with non-small cell lung cancer.

The V gene is TRBV5-1, the J gene TRBJ2-5; weak D call: TRBD2 (5 bases). The CDR3 sequence is 14 residues long. CDR1 is SGHRS and CDR2 is YFSETQ in the germline V gene. Trimming removed 5 bases at V and 3 bases at J, with 14 bases between. The CDR3 nucleotides read TGCGCCAGCAGTAAAGTCCGGGGTGAAGAGACCCAGTACTTC. This translates into CASSKVRGEETQYF.

This clone is a singleton in its sample. CDR3 sequence: CASSLGGGRTGELFF. The CDR3 DNA is TGTGCCAGCAGCTTAGGGGGCGGCAGGACCGGGGAGCTGTTTTTT. This chain uses TRBV11-2 with TRBJ2-2; perhaps TRBD1 as D (5 bases). This CDR3 spans 15 amino acids. Trimming took 1 base from V and 5 from J, leaving 11 bases between them. Per germline, CDR1 SGHAT and CDR2 FQNNGV.

About this clone itself: Compared with germline, one end of the junction differs, possibly owing to a read error. V and J are TRBV5-5 and TRBJ2-7, with a tentative D call TRBD2 (6 bases). The CDR3 is 17 residues long. CDR1 and CDR2 (germline): SGHKS, YYEKEE (reference sequence). This CDR3 reads CASSQDKTRRGYYEQYF. Here the CDR3 DNA reads TGCGCCAGCAGCCAAGATAAGACGAGGCGGGGATATTACGAGCAGTACTTC. The full variable domain, in which reference TRBV5-5 and TRBJ2-7 provide the parts outside the CDR3, is DAGVTQSPTHLIKTRGQQVTLRCSPISGHKSVSWYQQVLGQGPQFIFQYYEKEERGRGNFPDRFSARQFPNYSSELNVNALLLGDSALYLCASSQDKTRRGYYEQYFGPGTRLTVT.

V and J are TRBV25-1 and TRBJ2-1; no clear D gene. Per the germline V gene, CDR1 is MGHDK and CDR2 is SYGVNS. The CDR3 totals 13 residues. Trimming cost V 7 bases and J 6 bases, with 13 bases left between them. CDR3 in DNA: TGTGCCAGCATAGAGGCAGGCCTCAATGAGCAGTTCTTC. Amino acids: CASIEAGLNEQFF.

V is TRBV29-1 and J is TRBJ1-4; D is ambiguous. V gave up 4 bases and J gave up 3 bases, with 9 bases separating them. Germline V gene lookup returns CDR1 SQVTM and CDR2 ANQGSEA. This CDR3 has 13 amino acids. CDR3 amino acids: CSVALLANEKLFF. The CDR3 DNA sequence: TGCAGCGTTGCCCTGCTAGCTAATGAAAAACTGTTTTTT.

The chain has TRBV7-2 and TRBJ2-1; D uncertain. The V gene's germline CDR1 is SGHTA and CDR2 FQGNSA. V was cut by 2 bases and J by 4 bases, with 6 bases left in between. The CDR3 runs to 13 residues. The CDR3 protein is CASSLRSYNEQFF. The DNA for the CDR3 is TGTGCCAGCAGCTTAAGATCTTACAATGAGCAGTTCTTC.

This chain uses TRBV5-1 with TRBJ1-5, with D possibly being TRBD1 (5 bases). The V gene lost 0 bases and the J gene lost 10 bases, with 11 bases spanning the gap. This CDR3 has 13 amino acids. In germline, CDR1 is SGHRS, CDR2 YFSETQ. CDR3 bases: TGCGCCAGCAGCTTGGCCTTTGGGACCCCCCAGCATTTT. This translates into CASSLAFGTPQHF.

The chain is built from TRBV15 and TRBJ2-1; no reliable D call. Germline values: CDR1 LNHNV, CDR2 YYDKDF (reference sequence). The CDR3 contains 14 residues. Trimming took 1 base from V and 5 from J, leaving 9 bases between them. CDR3 coding DNA: TGTGCCACCAGCAGAGGGACCCTTAACAATGAGCAGTTCTTC. It encodes CATSRGTLNNEQFF.

V is TRBV7-2 and J is TRBJ2-7, with 11 bases aligning to TRBD2. The CDR3 is 16 amino acids. Germline values: CDR1 SGHTA, CDR2 FQGNSA. Unmatched junction bases numbered 6, after V lost 1 base and J lost 4 bases. The CDR3 spells CASSLGPGTSGYEQYF. The CDR3 coding sequence is TGTGCCAGCAGCTTAGGCCCCGGGACTAGCGGATACGAGCAGTACTTC.

This chain uses TRBV9 with TRBJ2-7; TRBD2 matches 13 bases. The CDR3 totals 16 residues. Germline V gene data show CDR1 as SGDLS and CDR2 as YYNGEE. J gave up 3 bases and V 4 bases, and 7 bases lay outside the gene matches. In DNA, the CDR3 is TGTGCCAGCAGCCCCCTCGGACTAGCGGGAGACTACGAGCAGTACTTC. Amino acid sequence: CASSPLGLAGDYEQYF. Using reference TRBV9 and TRBJ2-7 for the parts outside the CDR3, the full variable domain is DSGVTQTPKHLITATGQRVTLRCSPRSGDLSVYWYQQSLDQGLQFLIQYYNGEERAKGNILERFSAQQFPDLHSELNLSSLELGDSALYFCASSPLGLAGDYEQYFGPGTRLTVT.

This chain connects TRBV4-2 to TRBJ2-1; 13 bases match TRBD2. Germline values: CDR1 LGHNA, CDR2 YNFKEQ. The ends lost 1 base at V and 9 bases at J; junction bases unmatched: 6. This CDR3 is 16 amino acids long. The CDR3 nucleotides are TGTGCCAGCAGCCAAGGTGGGGGGACTAGCGGGATTGAGCAGTTCTTC. It codes for CASSQGGGTSGIEQFF.

Only one count was recorded for this clone. The V call is TRBV13, the J call TRBJ1-2, with 8 bases matching TRBD1. Germline CDR1 and CDR2: PRHDT and FYEKMQ (reference sequence). The CDR3 loop spans 16 amino acids. Germline trimming cut 0 bases from V and 5 bases from J; bases unmatched to any gene: 8. The CDR3 sequence is CASSLGTGANEYGYTF. In nucleotides, the CDR3 is TGTGCCAGCAGCTTAGGGACAGGGGCAAATGAATATGGCTACACCTTC.

This clone is a singleton in its sample. The genes are TRBV7-8 and TRBJ2-5; possible D gene TRBD1, 5 bases. In germline, CDR1 is SGHVS, CDR2 FQNEAQ. This CDR3 region has 15 residues. Trimming removed 5 bases from V and 3 bases from J, with 16 bases in between. The CDR3 sequence: CASSRTFSLEETQYF. CDR3 DNA: TGTGCCAGCAGCAGGACATTCTCGTTAGAAGAGACCCAGTACTTC.

This clone was seen only a few times. The genes are TRBV5-1 and TRBJ2-3; D not certain. This CDR3 has 14 residues. Germline V lookup: CDR1 SGHRS, CDR2 YFSETQ. Deletions cut 0 bases from V and 6 bases from J, with 11 bases between. The CDR3 protein is CASSLESSLDTQYF. Written as DNA, the CDR3 is TGCGCCAGCAGCTTGGAGAGTAGTCTGGATACGCAGTATTTT.

The chain is built from TRBV11-2 and TRBJ1-4; possibly TRBD1 for D (6 bases). Trimming cost V 5 bases and J 7 bases, with 17 bases left between them. This CDR3 is 15 amino acids long. Germline CDR1 reads SGHAT; CDR2 reads FQNNGV. The CDR3 coding sequence is TGTGCCAGCAGCCCCGGCGGGGGCGTTGGTGAAAAACTGTTTTTT. Translated, it gives CASSPGGGVGEKLFF.

This chain links TRBV30 with TRBJ2-2; 7 nucleotides agree with TRBD2. Germline V gene data show CDR1 as GTSNPN and CDR2 as SVGIG (reference sequence). Trimming took 4 bases from V and 2 from J; bases not matched to a gene: 4. This CDR3 comprises 14 residues. The CDR3 reads CAWTPGLNTGELFF. CDR3 bases: TGTGCCTGGACTCCGGGACTAAACACCGGGGAGCTGTTTTTT. The full variable domain, completed using reference TRBV30 and TRBJ2-2, is SQTIHQWPATLVQPVGSPLSLECTVEGTSNPNLYWYRQAAGRGLQLLFYSVGIGQISSEVPQNLSASRPQDRQFILSSKKLLLSDSGFYLCAWTPGLNTGELFFGEGSRLTVL.

This sequence joins TRBV19 and TRBJ1-5; D might be TRBD1 (5 bases). The germline CDR1 and CDR2 sequences are LNHDA and SQIVND (reference sequence). The CDR3 is 12 residues long. V was pared by 6 bases and J by 2 bases, with 5 bases between. The CDR3: CASRGGNQPQHF. CDR3 nucleotide sequence: TGTGCCAGTAGGGGGGGCAATCAGCCCCAGCATTTT.

This clone came up once. The chain recombines TRBV2 with TRBJ1-2; D not resolved. With 6 bases removed from V and 3 bases from J, the gap between germline ends came to 11 bases. Germline loops: CDR1 SNHLY, CDR2 FYNNEI. CDR3 length: 13 amino acids. The CDR3 here is CASSPGLYYGYTF. For the CDR3, the DNA is TGTGCCAGCAGCCCGGGCTTGTACTATGGCTACACCTTC.

The chain has TRBV11-2 and TRBJ1-2, with D unresolved. This CDR3 comprises 15 residues. The V gene's germline CDR1 is SGHAT and CDR2 FQNNGV. Trimming pared 6 bases from V and 7 bases from J, leaving 21 bases between. CDR3 bases: TGTGCCAGCAGGCTTAACGGCGGGCCGGCCGGTGGCTACACCTTC. Translation gives CASRLNGGPAGGYTF.

This clone was seen only once. V gene TRBV29-1 combines with J gene TRBJ2-5; D is uncertain. The CDR3 loop spans 13 amino acids. Germline values: CDR1 SQVTM, CDR2 ANQGSEA. Trimming shortened V by 4 bases and J by 9 bases, and 18 bases separated the two germline ends. The CDR3 sequence: CSVVFGASSAQYF. DNA for the CDR3: TGCAGCGTTGTATTTGGCGCCAGTTCGGCCCAGTACTTC.